These T cell receptor beta chains were read from a single sample in a study of blood T cell repertoires in COVID-19. Profiled with immunoSEQ multiplex PCR; TCRdb holds only in-frame clones, not every one. There are some 150,000 clones in the sample; 87% occur only once, and roughly 2.5% lies in the top ten. The sequenced sample consisted of peripheral blood. These receptors all come from a man aged 50 or older with active COVID-19. CDR3s include the opening cysteine and the closing phenylalanine or tryptophan. D genes are given only for firm matches. The size of a clone is reported for some rows only, either as once, few or many, or as a class for expanded clones.

d_gene	v_gene	j_gene	abundance	CDR3nt	CDR3aa
NA	TRBV5-5	TRBJ1-1	NA	TGTGCCAGCAGGTCCGGAGGGTTGGGCACTGAAGCTTTCTTT	CASRSGGLGTEAFF
TRBD1	TRBV4-2	TRBJ1-6	NA	TGTGCCAGCAGCCCGGTCAGGGGGGAGACTTCACCCCTCCACTTT	CASSPVRGETSPLHF
TRBD1	TRBV10-2	TRBJ2-5	NA	TGCGCCAGCAGTACAGGGGGCCGAGAGACCCAGTACTTC	CASSTGGRETQYF
NA	TRBV4-1	TRBJ2-2	NA	TGCGCCAGCAGCCGGGGGTTGGGGGGGCTCACCGGGGAGCTGTTTTTT	CASSRGLGGLTGELFF
TRBD1	TRBV11-2	TRBJ1-6	many	TGTGCCAGCAGCCCGTACTTGCCGGGACAGATCTACTCACCCCTCCACTTT	CASSPYLPGQIYSPLHF
NA	TRBV7-9	TRBJ2-3	NA	TGTGCCAGCAGCTACGAGGGAAGCACAGATACGCAGTATTTT	CASSYEGSTDTQYF
NA	TRBV12-3/TRBV12-4	TRBJ2-1	once	TGTGCCAGCACCCCCTTTCTCGGTGAGCAGTTCTTC	CASTPFLGEQFF
TRBD1	TRBV27	TRBJ1-2	once	TGTGCCAGCAGTCGTACCGGGACAGGGGGCTTGGGGAACTATGGCTACACCTTC	CASSRTGTGGLGNYGYTF
NA	TRBV14	TRBJ2-3	NA	TGTGCCAGCAGCCCCGGGGTTTATACGCAGTATTTT	CASSPGVYTQYF
NA	TRBV27	TRBJ2-3	NA	TGTGCCAGCAGTACGCCCAGGGGGCGGGGGCCCACAGATACGCAGTATTTT	CASSTPRGRGPTDTQYF
TRBD2	TRBV10-2	TRBJ2-3	once	TGCGCCAGCAGTTCCCTTACTAGCGGGGGAGTAGATACGCAGTATTTT	CASSSLTSGGVDTQYF
NA	TRBV10-1	TRBJ1-6	NA	TGCGCCAGCACCCTGGGGGGGGCCTATAATTCACCCCTCCACTTT	CASTLGGAYNSPLHF
NA	TRBV7-8	TRBJ2-2	NA	TGTGCCAGCAGCTCAGGGACTTCGAACACCGGGGAGCTGTTTTTT	CASSSGTSNTGELFF
NA	TRBV19	TRBJ1-3	NA	TGTGCCAGTAGTACGTTGGACTCTTACTCTGGAAACACCATATATTTT	CASSTLDSYSGNTIYF
NA	TRBV13	TRBJ1-5	NA	TGTGCCAGCAGCCCCGGGTCGGGGCCCCAGCATTTT	CASSPGSGPQHF
NA	TRBV12-3/TRBV12-4	TRBJ2-7	NA	TGTGCCAGCAGCGTCCGGCGGGGTGAGCAGTACTTC	CASSVRRGEQYF
TRBD1	TRBV5-8	TRBJ1-2	NA	TGTGCCAGCAGCTCGGACAGGACTTATGGCTACACCTTC	CASSSDRTYGYTF
NA	TRBV6-5	TRBJ2-1	NA	TGTGCCAGTTATCGAATCGGGGTCTCCTACAATGAGCAGTTCTTC	CASYRIGVSYNEQFF
NA	TRBV3-1/TRBV3-2	TRBJ1-1	NA	TGTGCCAGCAGCCATGCGTCTGGAGCTTTCTTT	CASSHASGAFF
NA	TRBV10-3	TRBJ2-1	few	TGTGCCATCAAGGGGGGGCCGGGCAATGAGCAGTTCTTC	CAIKGGPGNEQFF
NA	TRBV6-5	TRBJ1-2	few	TGTGCCAGCAGTCCCTCCGGCCCAGGGGCTGGCTACACCTTC	CASSPSGPGAGYTF
NA	TRBV5-1	TRBJ2-1	NA	TGCGCCAGCAGCTCAGGGAGGTGGGGGGGCCTTGAGCAGTTCTTC	CASSSGRWGGLEQFF
NA	TRBV7-2	TRBJ2-5	NA	TGTGCCAGCAGCCCCCCCGGGGTTGCGGAGACCCAGTACTTC	CASSPPGVAETQYF
TRBD1	TRBV19	TRBJ2-2	once	TGTGCCAGTAGTGCTGGGACAGCCTACACCGGGGAGCTGTTTTTT	CASSAGTAYTGELFF
NA	TRBV4-1	TRBJ2-1	NA	TGCGCCAGCAGCCACCCTAGGGAGGGGGGCTCCTACAATGAGCAGTTCTTC	CASSHPREGGSYNEQFF
NA	TRBV11-2	TRBJ1-6	NA	TGTGCCAGCAGCATACAGTATTCACCCCTCCACTTT	CASSIQYSPLHF
NA	TRBV19	TRBJ2-1	NA	TGTGCCACGGCTCCCCGACAGATTCACAATGAGCAGTTCTTC	CATAPRQIHNEQFF
TRBD1	TRBV10-3	TRBJ2-3	once	TGTGCCATCAGGTCAGGGGGACCCACAGATACGCAGTATTTT	CAIRSGGPTDTQYF
NA	TRBV6-6	TRBJ1-2	NA	TGTGCCAGCAGCCGGACCCTCGAGCGGTCTGCTTTC	CASSRTLERSAF
NA	TRBV3-1/TRBV3-2	TRBJ1-6	NA	TGTGCCAGCCTACAGGGCCCACGCGGTTCACCCCTCCACTTT	CASLQGPRGSPLHF
NA	TRBV28	TRBJ1-5	NA	TGTGCCAGCAGTCCCACGGGGAGTAGCAATCAGCCCCAGCATTTT	CASSPTGSSNQPQHF
NA	TRBV11-2	TRBJ1-3	NA	TGTGCCAGCAGCGCGGACATCTCTGGAAACACCATATATTTT	CASSADISGNTIYF
NA	TRBV5-6	TRBJ2-3	NA	TGTGCCAGCACCTTGAGACGGGGGGATACGCAGTATTTT	CASTLRRGDTQYF
NA	TRBV9	TRBJ2-3	NA	TGTGCCAGCAGCGTAGCGGGGTTCAGCACAGATACGCAGTATTTT	CASSVAGFSTDTQYF
TRBD2	TRBV3-1/TRBV3-2	TRBJ2-1	NA	TGTGCCAGCAGCCCAACTAGCGGGGTGCCCAACAATGAGCAGTTCTTC	CASSPTSGVPNNEQFF
TRBD2	TRBV6-5	TRBJ2-7	NA	TGTGCCAGTATTGCGGCTAGCGGGGGGCCCTACGAGCAGTACTTC	CASIAASGGPYEQYF
NA	TRBV6-5	TRBJ1-2	NA	TGTGCCAGCAGCGCTCACGGCGGGTATGGCTACACCTTC	CASSAHGGYGYTF
TRBD1	TRBV5-1	TRBJ2-3	NA	TGCGCCAGCAGTTCACCGGGACAGAATACAGATACGCAGTATTTT	CASSSPGQNTDTQYF
TRBD1	TRBV19	TRBJ1-6	NA	TGTGCCAGTAGTATGGGACCGGGACAGGGTTCGGATTCACCCCTCCACTTT	CASSMGPGQGSDSPLHF
NA	TRBV3-1/TRBV3-2	TRBJ1-2	NA	TGTGCCAGCAGCACTATCCTGACGGGGGGGGCCCGGACCTATGGCTACACCTTC	CASSTILTGGARTYGYTF
NA	TRBV3-1/TRBV3-2	TRBJ2-7	once	TGTGCCAGCAGCCAGAGTCCCCAGGGTTTGCACGAGCAGTACTTC	CASSQSPQGLHEQYF
TRBD1	TRBV6-6	TRBJ1-6	NA	TGTGCCAGCAGTATACAGGGGGGGCGGTTCCACTTT	CASSIQGGRFHF
NA	TRBV6-6	TRBJ1-1	NA	TGTGCCAGCAGAAGCGGGGGGGCTCCATGGGACACTGAAGCTTTCTTT	CASRSGGAPWDTEAFF
NA	TRBV6-5	TRBJ2-7	NA	TGTGCCAGCAGTTCCAACCGGCAGGGGCTAGGCGAGCAGTACTTC	CASSSNRQGLGEQYF
NA	TRBV7-8	TRBJ2-3	NA	TGTGCCGGCTACCCAACTCCCTTTATCCAGCGGGGGTCACAGGGGGATACGCAGTATTTT	CAGYPTPFIQRGSQGDTQYF
TRBD2	TRBV7-2	TRBJ2-3	NA	TGTGCCAGCAGCTTCAGCGGCGGGGGGCCCTCCACAGATACGCAGTATTTT	CASSFSGGGPSTDTQYF